This T cell receptor (beta chain) was identified during a study of identical twins. The study's findings and limits: Abundant beta clonotypes from cord blood had fewer insertions, unlike memory repertoires, which showed none. Recombination models fit unrelated individuals' TCR alpha sharing but underestimated twins'.

In its sample, this clonotype was seen a few times. Its target is not known. The length of the CDR3 is 13 residues. Per the germline V gene, CDR1 is DFQATT and CDR2 is SNEGSKA (reference sequence). V was pared by 2 bases and J by 0 bases, with 6 bases between. Carrying unique molecular identifiers, the cDNA also gained a universal primer site through template switching. Using its own MiXCR run on the 5' RACE reads, TCRdb lists one record per CDR3 protein. The table records under 900,000 distinct CDR3 sequences, 10% to 15% of them present only once. In every case, the donor was a healthy Caucasian. The sample also formed part of further work on yellow fever vaccine responses in identical twins.

The source is a woman aged 18-29 years in good health. The chain recombines TRBV20-1 with TRBJ2-3; D is undetermined. Sequencing was carried out using PBMCs. CDR3 bases: TGCAGTGCTAGACACCGGAGCACAGATACGCAGTATTTT. Translated, it gives CSARHRSTDTQYF.